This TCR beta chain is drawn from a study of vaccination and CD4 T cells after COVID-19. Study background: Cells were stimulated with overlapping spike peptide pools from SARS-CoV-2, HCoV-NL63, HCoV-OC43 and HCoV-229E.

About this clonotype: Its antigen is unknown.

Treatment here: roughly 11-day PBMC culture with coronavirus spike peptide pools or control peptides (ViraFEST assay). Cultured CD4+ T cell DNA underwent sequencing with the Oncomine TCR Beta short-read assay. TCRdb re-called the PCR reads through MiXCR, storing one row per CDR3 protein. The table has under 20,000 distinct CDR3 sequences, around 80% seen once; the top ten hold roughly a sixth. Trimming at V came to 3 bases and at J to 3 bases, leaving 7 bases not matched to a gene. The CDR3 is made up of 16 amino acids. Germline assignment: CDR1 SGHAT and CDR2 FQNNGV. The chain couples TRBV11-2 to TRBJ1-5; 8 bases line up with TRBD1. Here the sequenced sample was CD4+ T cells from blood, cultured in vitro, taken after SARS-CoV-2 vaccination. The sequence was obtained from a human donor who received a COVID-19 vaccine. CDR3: CASSFPGTGYNQPQHF. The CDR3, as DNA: TGTGCCAGCAGCTTTCCCGGGACAGGTTACAATCAGCCCCAGCATTTT.